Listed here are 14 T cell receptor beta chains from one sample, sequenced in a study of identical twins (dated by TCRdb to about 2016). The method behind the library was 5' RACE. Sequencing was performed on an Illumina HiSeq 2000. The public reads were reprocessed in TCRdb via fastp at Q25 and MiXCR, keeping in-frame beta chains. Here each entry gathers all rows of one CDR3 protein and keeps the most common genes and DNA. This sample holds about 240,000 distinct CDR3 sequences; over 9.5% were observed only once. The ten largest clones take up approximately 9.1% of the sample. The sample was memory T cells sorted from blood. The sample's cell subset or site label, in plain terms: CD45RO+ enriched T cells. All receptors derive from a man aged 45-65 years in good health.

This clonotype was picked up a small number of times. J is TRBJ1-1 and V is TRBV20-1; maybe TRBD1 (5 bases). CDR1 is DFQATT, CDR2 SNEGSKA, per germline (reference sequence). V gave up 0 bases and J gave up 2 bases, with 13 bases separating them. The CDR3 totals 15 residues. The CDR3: CSAREGGGFNTEAFF. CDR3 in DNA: TGCAGTGCTAGAGAGGGTGGGGGGTTTAACACTGAAGCTTTCTTT.

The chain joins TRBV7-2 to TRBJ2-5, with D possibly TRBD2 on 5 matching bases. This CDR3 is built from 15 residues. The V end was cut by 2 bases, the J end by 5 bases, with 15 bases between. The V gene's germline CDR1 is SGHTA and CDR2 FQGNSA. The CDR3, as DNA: TGTGCCAGCAGCTTACTAAGCGGATCTTGGGAGACCCAGTACTTC. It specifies CASSLLSGSWETQYF.

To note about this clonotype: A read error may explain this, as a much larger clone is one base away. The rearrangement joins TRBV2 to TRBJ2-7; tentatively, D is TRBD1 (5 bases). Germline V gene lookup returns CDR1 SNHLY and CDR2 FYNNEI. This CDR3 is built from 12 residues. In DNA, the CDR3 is TGTGTCAGCAGTGTTGGCAGGGCGTATCAGTACTTC. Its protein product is CVSSVGRAYQYF.

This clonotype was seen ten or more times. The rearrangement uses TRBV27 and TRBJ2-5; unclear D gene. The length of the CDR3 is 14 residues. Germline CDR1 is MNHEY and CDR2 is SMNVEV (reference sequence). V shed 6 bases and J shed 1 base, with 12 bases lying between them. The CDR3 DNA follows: TGTGCCAGCAGCTTTACTGGGCTCCAAGAGACCCAGTACTTC. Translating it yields CASSFTGLQETQYF.

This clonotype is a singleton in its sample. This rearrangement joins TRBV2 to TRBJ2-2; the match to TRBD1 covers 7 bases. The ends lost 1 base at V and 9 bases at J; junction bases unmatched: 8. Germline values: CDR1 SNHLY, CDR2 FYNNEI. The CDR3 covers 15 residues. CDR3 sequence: CASSEEGAIKRELFF. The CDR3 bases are TGTGCCAGCAGTGAAGAGGGGGCTATCAAAAGGGAGCTGTTTTTT.

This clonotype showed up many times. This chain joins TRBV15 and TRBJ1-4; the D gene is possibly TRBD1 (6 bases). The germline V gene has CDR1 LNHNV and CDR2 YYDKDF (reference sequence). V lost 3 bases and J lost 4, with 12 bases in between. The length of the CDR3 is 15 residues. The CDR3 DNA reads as TGTGCCACCAGCAGCTCCCGGACAGATAATGAAAAACTGTTTTTT. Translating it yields CATSSSRTDNEKLFF.

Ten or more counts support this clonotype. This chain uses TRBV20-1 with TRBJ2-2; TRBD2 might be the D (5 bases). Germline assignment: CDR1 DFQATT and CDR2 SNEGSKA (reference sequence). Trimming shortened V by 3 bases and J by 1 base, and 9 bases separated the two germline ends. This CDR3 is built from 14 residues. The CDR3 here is CSARHGGNTGELFF. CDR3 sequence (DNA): TGCAGTGCTAGGCATGGAGGGAACACCGGGGAGCTGTTTTTT.

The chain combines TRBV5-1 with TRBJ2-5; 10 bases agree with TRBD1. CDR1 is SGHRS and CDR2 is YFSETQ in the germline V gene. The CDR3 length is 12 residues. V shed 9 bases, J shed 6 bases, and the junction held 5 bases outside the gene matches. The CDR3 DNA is TGCGCCACCGGGACAGGGGAACAGACCCAGTACTTC. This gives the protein CATGTGEQTQYF. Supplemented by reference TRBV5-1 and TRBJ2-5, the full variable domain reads KAGVTQTPRYLIKTRGQQVTLSCSPISGHRSVSWYQQTPGQGLQFLFEYFSETQRNKGNFPGRFSGRQFSNSRSEMNVSTLELGDSALYLCATGTGEQTQYFGPGTRLLVL.

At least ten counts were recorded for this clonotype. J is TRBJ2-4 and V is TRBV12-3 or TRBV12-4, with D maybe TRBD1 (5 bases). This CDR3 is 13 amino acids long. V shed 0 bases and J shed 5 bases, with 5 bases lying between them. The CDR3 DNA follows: TGTGCCAGCAGTTTAGCGGGGCAAAACATTCAGTACTTC. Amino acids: CASSLAGQNIQYF.

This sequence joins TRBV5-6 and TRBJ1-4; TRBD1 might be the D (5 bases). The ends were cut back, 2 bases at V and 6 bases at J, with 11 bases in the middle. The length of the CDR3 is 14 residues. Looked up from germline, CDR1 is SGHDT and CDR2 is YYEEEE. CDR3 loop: CASSFSGTDEKLFF. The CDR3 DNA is TGTGCCAGCAGCTTCTCAGGGACGGATGAAAAACTGTTTTTT. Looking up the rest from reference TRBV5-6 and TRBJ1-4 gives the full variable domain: DAGVTQSPTHLIKTRGQQVTLRCSPKSGHDTVSWYQQALGQGPQFIFQYYEEEERQRGNFPDRFSGHQFPNYSSELNVNALLLGDSALYLCASSFSGTDEKLFFGSGTQLSVL.

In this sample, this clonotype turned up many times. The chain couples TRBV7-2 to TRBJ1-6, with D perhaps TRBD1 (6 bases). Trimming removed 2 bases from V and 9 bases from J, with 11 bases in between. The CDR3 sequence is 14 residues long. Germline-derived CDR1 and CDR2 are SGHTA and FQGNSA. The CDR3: CASSLSRGGSPLHF. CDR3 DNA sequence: TGTGCCAGCAGCTTATCCAGGGGTGGTTCACCCCTCCACTTT.

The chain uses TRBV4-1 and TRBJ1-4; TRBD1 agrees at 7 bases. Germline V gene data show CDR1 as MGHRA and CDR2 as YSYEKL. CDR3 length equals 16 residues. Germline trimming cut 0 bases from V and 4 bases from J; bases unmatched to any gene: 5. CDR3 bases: TGCGCCAGCAGCCAAGATGGGGACAGAAGTAATGAAAAACTGTTTTTT. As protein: CASSQDGDRSNEKLFF.

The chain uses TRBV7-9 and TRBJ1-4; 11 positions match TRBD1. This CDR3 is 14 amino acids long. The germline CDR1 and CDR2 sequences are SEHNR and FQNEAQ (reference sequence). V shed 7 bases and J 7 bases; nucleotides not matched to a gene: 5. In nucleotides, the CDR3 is TGTGCCAGCACCTACGGACAGGGGGCTGAAAAACTGTTTTTT. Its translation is CASTYGQGAEKLFF.

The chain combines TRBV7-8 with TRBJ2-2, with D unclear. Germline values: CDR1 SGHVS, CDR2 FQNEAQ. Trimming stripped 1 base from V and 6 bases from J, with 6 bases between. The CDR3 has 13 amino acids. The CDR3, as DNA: TGTGCCAGCAGCTTAGTAGGCCCCGGGGAGCTGTTTTTT. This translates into CASSLVGPGELFF.